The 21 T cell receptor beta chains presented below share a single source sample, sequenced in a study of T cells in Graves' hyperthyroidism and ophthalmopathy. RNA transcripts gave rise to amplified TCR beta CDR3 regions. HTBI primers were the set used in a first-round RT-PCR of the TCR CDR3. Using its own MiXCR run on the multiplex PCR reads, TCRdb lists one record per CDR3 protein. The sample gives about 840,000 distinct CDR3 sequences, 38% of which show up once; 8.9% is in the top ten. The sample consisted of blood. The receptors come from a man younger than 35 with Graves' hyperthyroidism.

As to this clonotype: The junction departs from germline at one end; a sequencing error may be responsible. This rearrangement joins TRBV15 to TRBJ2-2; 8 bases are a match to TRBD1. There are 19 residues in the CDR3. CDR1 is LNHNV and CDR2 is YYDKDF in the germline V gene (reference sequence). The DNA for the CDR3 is TGTACCACCAGCAGAGAATACTTTGGGACAGGCTCTCTTCCTGGGTCGCTGTTTTTT. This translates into CTTSREYFGTGSLPGSLFF.

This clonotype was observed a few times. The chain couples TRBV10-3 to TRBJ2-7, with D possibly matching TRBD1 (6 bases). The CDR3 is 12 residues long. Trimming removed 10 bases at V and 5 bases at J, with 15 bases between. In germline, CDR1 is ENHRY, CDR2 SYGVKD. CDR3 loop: CATAGVGNEQYF. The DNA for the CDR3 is TGTGCCACCGCAGGGGTTGGGAACGAGCAGTACTTC.

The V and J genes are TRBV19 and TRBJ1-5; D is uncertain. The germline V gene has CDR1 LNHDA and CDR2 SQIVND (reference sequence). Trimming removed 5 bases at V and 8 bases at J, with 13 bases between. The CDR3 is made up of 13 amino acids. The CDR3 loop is CASSPDGREPQHF. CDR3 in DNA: TGTGCCAGTAGTCCGGACGGGAGGGAGCCCCAGCATTTT.

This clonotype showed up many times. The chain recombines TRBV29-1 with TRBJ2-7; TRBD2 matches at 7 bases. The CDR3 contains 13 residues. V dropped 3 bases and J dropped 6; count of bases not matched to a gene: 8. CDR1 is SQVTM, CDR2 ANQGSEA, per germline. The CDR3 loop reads CSVESQGGAEQYF. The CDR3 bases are TGCAGCGTTGAGTCCCAGGGAGGGGCCGAGCAGTACTTC.

CDR3 DNA sequence: TGCAGCGCCCGACGGGGAGATGGGACTGCCTATGGCTACACCTTC. It encodes CSARRGDGTAYGYTF. The chain has TRBV29-1 and TRBJ1-2; D is perhaps TRBD1 (5 bases). The CDR3 is 15 residues long. Looked up from germline, CDR1 is SQVTM and CDR2 is ANQGSEA. V was trimmed by 7 bases and J by 4 bases, leaving 22 bases between them.

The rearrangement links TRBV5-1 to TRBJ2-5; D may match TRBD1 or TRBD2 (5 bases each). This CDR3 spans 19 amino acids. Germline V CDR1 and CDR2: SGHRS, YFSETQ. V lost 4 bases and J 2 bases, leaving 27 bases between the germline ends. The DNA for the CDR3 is TGCGCCAGCAGCCAAGACTGGAGCGGCGGAACAGGACCACAAGAGACCCAGTACTTC. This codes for CASSQDWSGGTGPQETQYF.

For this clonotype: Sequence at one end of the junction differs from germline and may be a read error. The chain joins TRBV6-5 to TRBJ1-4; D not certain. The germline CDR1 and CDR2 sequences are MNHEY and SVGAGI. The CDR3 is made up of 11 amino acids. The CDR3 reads CASSYGGKLLF. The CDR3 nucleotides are TGTGCCAGCAGTTACGGTGGAAAACTGCTTTTT.

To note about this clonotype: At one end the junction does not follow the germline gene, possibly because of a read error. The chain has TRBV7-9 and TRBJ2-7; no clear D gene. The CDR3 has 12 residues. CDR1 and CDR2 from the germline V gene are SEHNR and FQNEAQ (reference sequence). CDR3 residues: CASSFDSYGQYF. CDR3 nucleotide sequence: TGTGCCAGCAGCTTCGACTCCTACGGGCAGTACTTC.

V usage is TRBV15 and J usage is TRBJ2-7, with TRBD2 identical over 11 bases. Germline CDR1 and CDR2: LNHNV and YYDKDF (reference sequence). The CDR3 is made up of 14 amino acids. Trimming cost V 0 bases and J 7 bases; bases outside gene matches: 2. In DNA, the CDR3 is TGTGCCACCAGCAGAGAGGCTAGCGGGGGGGAGCAGTACTTC. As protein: CATSREASGGEQYF.

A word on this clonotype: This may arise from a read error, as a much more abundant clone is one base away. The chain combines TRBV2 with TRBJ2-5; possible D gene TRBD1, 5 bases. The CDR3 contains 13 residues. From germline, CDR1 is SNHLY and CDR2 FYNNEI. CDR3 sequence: CASADSRYETQHF. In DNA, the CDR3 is TGTGCCAGTGCCGACAGCCGCTATGAGACCCAGCACTTC.

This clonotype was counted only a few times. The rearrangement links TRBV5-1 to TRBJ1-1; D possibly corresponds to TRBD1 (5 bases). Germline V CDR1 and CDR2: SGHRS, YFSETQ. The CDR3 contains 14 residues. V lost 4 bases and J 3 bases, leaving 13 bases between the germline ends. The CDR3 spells CASSPGTLDTEAFF. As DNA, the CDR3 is TGCGCCAGCAGCCCCGGGACCCTTGACACTGAAGCTTTCTTT.

CDR3 in DNA: TGTGCCACCGGGACAGGGGATCAGTACTTC. Protein sequence: CATGTGDQYF. The rearrangement joins TRBV10-3 to TRBJ2-7; TRBD1 agrees at 10 bases. Unmatched junction bases numbered 4, after V lost 10 bases and J lost 10 bases. The V gene's germline CDR1 is ENHRY and CDR2 SYGVKD. The CDR3 runs 10 residues.

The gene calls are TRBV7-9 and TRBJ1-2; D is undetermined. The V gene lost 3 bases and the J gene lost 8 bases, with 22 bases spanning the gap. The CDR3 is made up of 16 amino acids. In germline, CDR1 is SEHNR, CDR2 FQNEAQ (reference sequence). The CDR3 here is CASSFPGFLVLGGYTF. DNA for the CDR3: TGTGCCAGCAGCTTTCCAGGATTTTTAGTCCTTGGGGGCTACACCTTC.

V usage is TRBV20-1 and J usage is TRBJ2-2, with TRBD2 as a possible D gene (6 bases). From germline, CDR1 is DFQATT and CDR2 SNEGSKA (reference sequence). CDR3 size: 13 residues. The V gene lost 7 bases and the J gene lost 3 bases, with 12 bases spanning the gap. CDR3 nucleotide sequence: TGCAGTGGAGGGAGGTTTGACACCGGGGAGCTGTTTTTT. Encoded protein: CSGGRFDTGELFF.

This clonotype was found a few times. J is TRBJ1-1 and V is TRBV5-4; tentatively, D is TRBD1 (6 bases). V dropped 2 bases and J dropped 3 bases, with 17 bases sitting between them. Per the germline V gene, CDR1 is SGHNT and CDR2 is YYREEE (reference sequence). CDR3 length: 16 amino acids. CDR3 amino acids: CASSFDPWDKYTEAFF. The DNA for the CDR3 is TGTGCCAGCAGCTTCGATCCTTGGGACAAGTACACTGAAGCTTTCTTT.

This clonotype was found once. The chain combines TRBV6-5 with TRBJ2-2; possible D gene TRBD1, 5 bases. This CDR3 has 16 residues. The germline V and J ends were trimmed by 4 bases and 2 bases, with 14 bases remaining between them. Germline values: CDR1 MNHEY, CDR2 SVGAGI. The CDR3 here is CASSSIGASNTGELFF. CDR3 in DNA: TGTGCCAGCAGTTCCATAGGGGCCAGTAACACCGGGGAGCTGTTTTTT.

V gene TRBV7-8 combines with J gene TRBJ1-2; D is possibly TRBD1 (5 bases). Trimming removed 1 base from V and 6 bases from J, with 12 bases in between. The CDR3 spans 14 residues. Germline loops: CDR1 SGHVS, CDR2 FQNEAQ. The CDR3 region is CASSLDRPSDGYTF. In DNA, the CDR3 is TGTGCCAGCAGCTTAGACAGGCCCTCGGATGGCTACACCTTC.

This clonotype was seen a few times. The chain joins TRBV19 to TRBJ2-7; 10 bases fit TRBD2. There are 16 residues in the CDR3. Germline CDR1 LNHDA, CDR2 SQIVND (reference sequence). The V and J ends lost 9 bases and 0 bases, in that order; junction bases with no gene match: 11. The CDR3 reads CASSPTLAGDSYEQYF. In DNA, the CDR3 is TGTGCCAGCAGTCCCACCCTAGCGGGGGACTCCTACGAGCAGTACTTC. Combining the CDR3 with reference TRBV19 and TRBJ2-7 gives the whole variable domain DGGITQSPKYLFRKEGQNVTLSCEQNLNHDAMYWYRQDPGQGLRLIYYSQIVNDFQKGDIAEGYSVSREKKESFPLTVTSAQKNPTAFYLCASSPTLAGDSYEQYFGPGTRLTVT.

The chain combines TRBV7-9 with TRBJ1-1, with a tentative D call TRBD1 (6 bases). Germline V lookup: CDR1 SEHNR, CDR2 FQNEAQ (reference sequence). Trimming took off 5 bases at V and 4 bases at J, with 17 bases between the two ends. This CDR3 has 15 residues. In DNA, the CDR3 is TGTGCCAGCAGCCAGACGGACAGACGAAGCACTGAAGCTTTCTTT. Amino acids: CASSQTDRRSTEAFF. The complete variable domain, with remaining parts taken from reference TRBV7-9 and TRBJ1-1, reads DTGVSQNPRHKITKRGQNVTFRCDPISEHNRLYWYRQTLGQGPEFLTYFQNEAQLEKSRLLSDRFSAERPKGSFSTLEIQRTEQGDSAMYLCASSQTDRRSTEAFFGQGTRLTVV.

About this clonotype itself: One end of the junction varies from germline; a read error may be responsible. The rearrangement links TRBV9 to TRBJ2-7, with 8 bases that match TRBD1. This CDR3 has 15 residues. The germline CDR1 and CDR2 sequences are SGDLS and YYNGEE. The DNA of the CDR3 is TGTGCCGGCAGCTACGGACAGGGCCAGTCCTACGAGCAGTACTTC. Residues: CAGSYGQGQSYEQYF.

The DNA for the CDR3 is TGTGCCAGCATCTGGGGGGTTGGCGACACTGAAGCTTTCTTT. It yields the protein CASIWGVGDTEAFF. The genes are TRBV6-5 and TRBJ1-1, with a possible D match to TRBD1 (5 bases). The CDR3 runs to 14 residues. Looked up from germline, CDR1 is MNHEY and CDR2 is SVGAGI. The ends were cut back, 7 bases at V and 3 bases at J, with 15 bases in the middle.